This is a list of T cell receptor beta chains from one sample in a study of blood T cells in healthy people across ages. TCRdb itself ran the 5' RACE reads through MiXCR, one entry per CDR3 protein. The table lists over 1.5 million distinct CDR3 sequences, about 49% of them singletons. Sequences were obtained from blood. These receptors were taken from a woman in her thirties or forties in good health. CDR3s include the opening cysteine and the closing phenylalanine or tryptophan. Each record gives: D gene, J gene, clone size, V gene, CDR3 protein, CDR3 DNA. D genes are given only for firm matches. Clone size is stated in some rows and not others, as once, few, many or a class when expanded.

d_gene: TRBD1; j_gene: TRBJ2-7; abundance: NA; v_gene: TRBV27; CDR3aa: CASSLTGWEYEQYF; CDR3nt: TGTGCCAGCAGTTTGACAGGGTGGGAGTACGAGCAGTACTTC
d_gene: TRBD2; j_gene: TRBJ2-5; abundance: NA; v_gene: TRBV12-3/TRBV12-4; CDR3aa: CASSGEPGLDAEQYF; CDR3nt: TGTGCCAGCAGTGGGGAACCGGGACTAGATGCTGAGCAGTACTTC
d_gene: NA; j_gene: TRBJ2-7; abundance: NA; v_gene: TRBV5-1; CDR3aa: CASSPGASRDEQYF; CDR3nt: TGCGCCAGCAGCCCCGGGGCCTCCAGGGACGAGCAGTACTTC
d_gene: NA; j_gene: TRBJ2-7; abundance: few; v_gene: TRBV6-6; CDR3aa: CASSQRDGTYEQYF; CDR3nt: TGTGCCAGCAGTCAGAGGGACGGAACCTACGAGCAGTACTTC
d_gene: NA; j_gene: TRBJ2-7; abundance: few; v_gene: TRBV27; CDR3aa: CASSLSNQGHEQYF; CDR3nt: TGTGCCAGCAGTTTATCAAACCAGGGCCACGAGCAGTACTTC
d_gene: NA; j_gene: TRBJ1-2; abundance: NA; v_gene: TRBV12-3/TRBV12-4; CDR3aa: CASSAPVGGYTF; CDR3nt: TGTGCCAGCAGCGCCCCGGTCGGGGGCTACACCTTC
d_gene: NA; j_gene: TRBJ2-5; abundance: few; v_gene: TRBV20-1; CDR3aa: CSARDMPGQETQYF; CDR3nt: TGCAGTGCTAGAGATATGCCAGGACAAGAGACCCAGTACTTC
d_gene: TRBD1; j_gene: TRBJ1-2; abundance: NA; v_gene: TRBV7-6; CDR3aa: CASSTLTGGPLPSGYTF; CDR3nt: TGTGCCAGCAGCACCCTCACAGGGGGCCCCCTTCCTTCGGGCTACACCTTC
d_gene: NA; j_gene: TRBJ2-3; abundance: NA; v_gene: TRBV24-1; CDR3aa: CATSPGVGSADTQYF; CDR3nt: TGTGCCACCAGCCCGGGGGTGGGGAGCGCAGATACGCAGTATTTT
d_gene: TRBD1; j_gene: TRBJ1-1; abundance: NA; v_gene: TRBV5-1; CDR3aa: CASSTGVPNTEAFF; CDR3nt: TGCGCCAGCAGCACAGGGGTTCCGAACACTGAAGCTTTCTTT
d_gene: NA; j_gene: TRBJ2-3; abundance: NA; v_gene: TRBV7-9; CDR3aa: CASSFTGRRSPDTQYF; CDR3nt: TGTGCCAGCAGCTTTACAGGGAGACGAAGCCCAGATACGCAGTATTTT
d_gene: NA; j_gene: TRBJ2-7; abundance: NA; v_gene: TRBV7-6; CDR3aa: CASSLSARKYAGHPSYEQYF; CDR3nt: TGTGCCAGCAGCTTGTCGGCACGCAAATACGCGGGACACCCATCCTACGAGCAGTACTTC
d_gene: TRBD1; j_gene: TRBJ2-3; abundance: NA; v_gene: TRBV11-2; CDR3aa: CASSFRDRVSTDTQYF; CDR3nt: TGTGCCAGCAGCTTCCGGGACAGGGTTAGCACAGATACGCAGTATTTT
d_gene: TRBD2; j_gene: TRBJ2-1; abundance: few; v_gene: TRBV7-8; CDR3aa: CASSLSAGAYNEQFF; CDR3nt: TGTGCCAGCAGCTTAAGTGCGGGAGCCTACAATGAGCAGTTCTTC
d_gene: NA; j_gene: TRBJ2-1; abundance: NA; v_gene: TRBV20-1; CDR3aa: CSATAQGTYNEQFF; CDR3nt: TGCAGTGCTACCGCCCAGGGGACCTACAATGAGCAGTTCTTC
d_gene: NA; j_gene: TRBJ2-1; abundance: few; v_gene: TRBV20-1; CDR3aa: CSASWRDFYNEQFF; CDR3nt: TGCAGTGCTAGTTGGCGGGATTTCTACAATGAGCAGTTCTTC
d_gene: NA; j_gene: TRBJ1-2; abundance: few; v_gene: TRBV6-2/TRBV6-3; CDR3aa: CASSEPGRAYGYTF; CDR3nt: TGTGCCAGCAGCGAGCCGGGCAGAGCCTATGGCTACACCTTC
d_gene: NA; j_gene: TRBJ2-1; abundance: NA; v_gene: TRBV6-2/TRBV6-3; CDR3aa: CAGRGSNHNEQFF; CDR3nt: TGTGCGGGCCGGGGATCTAATCACAATGAGCAGTTCTTC
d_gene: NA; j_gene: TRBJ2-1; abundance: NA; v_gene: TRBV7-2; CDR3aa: CASSLYGDYNEQFF; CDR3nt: TGTGCCAGCAGCTTATATGGGGACTACAATGAGCAGTTCTTC
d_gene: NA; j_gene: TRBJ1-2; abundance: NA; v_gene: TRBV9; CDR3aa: CASSVVVWARGSNYGYTF; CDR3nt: TGTGCCAGCAGCGTAGTGGTTTGGGCCAGGGGATCTAACTATGGCTACACCTTC
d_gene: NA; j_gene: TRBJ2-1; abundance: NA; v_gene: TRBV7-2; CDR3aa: CASSFGAAYNEQFF; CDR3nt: TGTGCCAGCAGCTTTGGAGCGGCCTACAATGAGCAGTTCTTC
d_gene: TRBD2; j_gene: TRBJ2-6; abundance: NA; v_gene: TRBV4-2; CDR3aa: CASSQDTSGGPPPGVLTF; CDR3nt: TGTGCCAGCAGCCAAGATACTAGCGGGGGGCCACCGCCCGGCGTCCTGACTTTC
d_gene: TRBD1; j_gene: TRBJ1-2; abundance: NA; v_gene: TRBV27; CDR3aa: CATKRQGRDYGYTF; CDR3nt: TGTGCCACCAAAAGACAGGGAAGGGACTATGGCTACACCTTC
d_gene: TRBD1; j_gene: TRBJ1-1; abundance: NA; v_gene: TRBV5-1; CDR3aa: CASSRGARGPDTEAFF; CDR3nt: TGCGCCAGCAGCAGGGGAGCAAGGGGGCCGGACACTGAAGCTTTCTTT
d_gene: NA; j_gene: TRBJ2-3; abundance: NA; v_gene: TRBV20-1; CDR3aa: CSAVKRSQYSTDTQYF; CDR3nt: TGCAGTGCTGTCAAGAGGTCACAGTATAGCACAGATACGCAGTATTTT
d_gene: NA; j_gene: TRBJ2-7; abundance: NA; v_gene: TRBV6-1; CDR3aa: CASSRSSRGASSYEQYF; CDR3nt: TGTGCCAGCAGCCGATCCTCCAGGGGCGCCAGCTCCTACGAGCAGTACTTC
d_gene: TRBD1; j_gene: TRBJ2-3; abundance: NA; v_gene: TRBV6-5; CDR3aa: CASSPTGAPPTDTQYF; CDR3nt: TGTGCCAGCAGCCCCACAGGGGCCCCCCCCACAGATACGCAGTATTTT
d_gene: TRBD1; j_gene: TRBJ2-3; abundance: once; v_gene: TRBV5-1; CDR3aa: CASRIGAGGDTQYF; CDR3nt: TGCGCCAGCAGGATCGGTGCAGGGGGAGATACGCAGTATTTT
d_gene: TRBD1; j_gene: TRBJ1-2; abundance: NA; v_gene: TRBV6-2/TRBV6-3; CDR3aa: CASSPLVGQGNGYTF; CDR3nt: TGTGCCAGCAGTCCTCTCGTCGGACAGGGAAATGGCTACACCTTC
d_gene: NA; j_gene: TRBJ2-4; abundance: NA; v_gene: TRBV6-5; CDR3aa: CASSREAPTEQYF; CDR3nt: TGTGCCAGCAGCCGAGAAGCGCCTACGGAGCAGTACTTC
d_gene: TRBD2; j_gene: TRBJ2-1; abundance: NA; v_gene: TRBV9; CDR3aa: CASSVAGRGGNEQFF; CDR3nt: TGTGCCAGCAGCGTAGCAGGGCGGGGGGGGAATGAGCAGTTCTTC
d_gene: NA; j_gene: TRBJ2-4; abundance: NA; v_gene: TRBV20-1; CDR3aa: CSARDRGQGYNEQYF; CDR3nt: TGCAGTGCTAGAGATCGGGGGCAGGGCTACAATGAGCAGTACTTC
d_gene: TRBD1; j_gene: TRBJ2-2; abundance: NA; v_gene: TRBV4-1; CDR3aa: CASSQEGQGYLRTGELFF; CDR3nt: TGCGCCAGCAGCCAGGAGGGACAGGGGTATCTGCGGACCGGGGAGCTGTTTTTT
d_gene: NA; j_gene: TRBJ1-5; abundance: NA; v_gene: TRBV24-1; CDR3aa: CATSEGGGLVGNQPQHF; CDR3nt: TGTGCCACCAGTGAAGGAGGGGGTTTGGTTGGGAATCAGCCCCAGCATTTT
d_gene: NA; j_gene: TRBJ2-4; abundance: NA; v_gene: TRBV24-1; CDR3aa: CATSEGSNIQYF; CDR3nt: TGTGCCACCAGTGAAGGGTCAAACATTCAGTACTTC
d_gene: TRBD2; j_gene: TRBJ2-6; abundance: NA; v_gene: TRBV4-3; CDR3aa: CASSQISGGISGANVLTF; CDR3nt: TGCGCCAGCAGCCAAATTAGCGGGGGGATCTCTGGGGCCAACGTCCTGACTTTC
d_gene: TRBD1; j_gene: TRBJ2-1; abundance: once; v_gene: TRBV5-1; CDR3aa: CASSLDTGGIEQFF; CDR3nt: TGCGCCAGCAGCTTGGACACAGGGGGCATTGAGCAGTTCTTC
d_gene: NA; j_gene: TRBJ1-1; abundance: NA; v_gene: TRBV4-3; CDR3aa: CASSQGQWGTEAFF; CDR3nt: TGCGCCAGCAGCCAAGGACAATGGGGCACTGAAGCTTTCTTT
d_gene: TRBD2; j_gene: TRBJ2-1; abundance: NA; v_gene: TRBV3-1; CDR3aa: CASSQVAGGLTDYNEQFF; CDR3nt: TGTGCCAGCAGCCAAGTGGCGGGAGGTTTGACAGACTACAATGAGCAGTTCTTC
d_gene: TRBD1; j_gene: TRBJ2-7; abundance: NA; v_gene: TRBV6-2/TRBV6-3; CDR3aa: CASRGRDRVYEQYF; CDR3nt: TGTGCCAGCAGGGGCCGGGACAGGGTCTACGAGCAGTACTTC
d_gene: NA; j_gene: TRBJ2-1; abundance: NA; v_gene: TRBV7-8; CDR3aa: CASSLGRRGSSYNEQFF; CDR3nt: TGTGCCAGCAGCTTAGGTCGTCGGGGGAGCTCCTACAATGAGCAGTTCTTC
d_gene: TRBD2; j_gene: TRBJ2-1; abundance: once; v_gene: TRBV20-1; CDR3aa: CSAQGGASGGKYNEQFF; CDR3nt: TGCAGTGCACAAGGGGGGGCTAGCGGGGGGAAGTACAATGAGCAGTTCTTC
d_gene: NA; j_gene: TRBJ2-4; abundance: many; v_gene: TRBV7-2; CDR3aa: CASSPTRGTKNIQYF; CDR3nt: TGTGCCAGCAGCCCCACCCGGGGAACCAAAAACATTCAGTACTTC
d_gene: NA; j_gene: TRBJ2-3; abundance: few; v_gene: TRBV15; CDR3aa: CATSRDGAIPSDTQYF; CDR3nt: TGTGCCACCAGCAGAGATGGCGCGATCCCCTCAGATACGCAGTATTTT
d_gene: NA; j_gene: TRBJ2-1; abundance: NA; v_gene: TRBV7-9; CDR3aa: CASSPGGGVGVNEQFF; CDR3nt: TGTGCCAGCAGCCCCGGGGGAGGAGTGGGGGTCAATGAGCAGTTCTTC
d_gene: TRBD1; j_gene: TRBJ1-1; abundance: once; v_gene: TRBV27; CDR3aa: CASSTKTGLEAFF; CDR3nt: TGTGCCAGCAGTACTAAGACAGGGCTTGAAGCTTTCTTT
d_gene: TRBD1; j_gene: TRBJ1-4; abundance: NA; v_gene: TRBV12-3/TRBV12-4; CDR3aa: CASRDRGLPNEKLFF; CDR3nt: TGTGCCAGCAGGGACAGGGGGCTACCAAATGAAAAACTGTTTTTT
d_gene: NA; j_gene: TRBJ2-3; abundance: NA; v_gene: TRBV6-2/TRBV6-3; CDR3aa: CASGKEGGSDTQYF; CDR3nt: TGTGCCAGCGGTAAGGAGGGCGGATCAGATACGCAGTATTTT
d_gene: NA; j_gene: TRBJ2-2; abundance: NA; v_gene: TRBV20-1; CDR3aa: CSARSPQATNTGELFF; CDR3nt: TGCAGTGCTAGGTCCCCCCAGGCTACAAACACCGGGGAGCTGTTTTTT
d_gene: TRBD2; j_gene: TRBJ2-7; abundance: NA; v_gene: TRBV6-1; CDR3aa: CASSTSGLAGRYNEQYF; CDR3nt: TGTGCCAGCAGTACCTCCGGACTAGCGGGGCGCTACAATGAGCAGTACTTC
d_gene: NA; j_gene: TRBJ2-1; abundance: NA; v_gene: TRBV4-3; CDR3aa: CASSQASGIMGNEQFF; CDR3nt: TGCGCCAGCAGCCAGGCATCCGGGATCATGGGGAATGAGCAGTTCTTC
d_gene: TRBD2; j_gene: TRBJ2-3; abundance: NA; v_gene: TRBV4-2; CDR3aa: CASSQYGAGGTDTQYF; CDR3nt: TGTGCCAGCAGCCAATACGGGGCGGGGGGCACAGATACGCAGTATTTT
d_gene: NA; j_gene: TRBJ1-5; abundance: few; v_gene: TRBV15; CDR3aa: CATSRGDRQPQHF; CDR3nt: TGTGCCACCAGCAGAGGCGACCGTCAGCCCCAGCATTTT
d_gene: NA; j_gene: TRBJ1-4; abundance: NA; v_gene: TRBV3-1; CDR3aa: CVSSRRTTNEKLFF; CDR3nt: TGTGTCAGCAGCCGACGGACAACTAATGAAAAACTGTTTTTT
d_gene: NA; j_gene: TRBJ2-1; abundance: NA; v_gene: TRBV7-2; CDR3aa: CASRGWNRLGEQFF; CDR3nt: TGTGCCAGCAGGGGGTGGAACAGGCTGGGGGAGCAGTTCTTC